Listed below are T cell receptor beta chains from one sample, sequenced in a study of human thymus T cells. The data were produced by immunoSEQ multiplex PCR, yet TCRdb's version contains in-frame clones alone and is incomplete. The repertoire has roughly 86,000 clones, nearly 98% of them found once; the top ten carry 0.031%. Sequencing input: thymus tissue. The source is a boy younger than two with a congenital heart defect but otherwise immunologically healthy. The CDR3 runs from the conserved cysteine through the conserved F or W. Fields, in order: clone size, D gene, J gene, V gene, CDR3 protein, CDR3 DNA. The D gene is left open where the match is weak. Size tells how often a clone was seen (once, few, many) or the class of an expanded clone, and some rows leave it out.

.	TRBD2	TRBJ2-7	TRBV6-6	CASSPKTSGYEQYF	TGTGCCAGCAGCCCCAAGACTAGCGGATACGAGCAGTACTTC
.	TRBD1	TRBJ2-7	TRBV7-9	CASSVHRDRVIVEQYF	TGTGCCAGCAGTGTACACCGGGACAGGGTAATCGTCGAGCAGTACTTC
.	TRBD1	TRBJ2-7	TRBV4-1	CASSQEATGNEQYF	TGCGCCAGCAGCCAAGAGGCGACAGGGAACGAGCAGTACTTC
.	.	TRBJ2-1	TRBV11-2	CASSLEGEWVIYNEQFF	TGTGCCAGCAGCTTAGAAGGCGAGTGGGTGATTTACAATGAGCAGTTCTTC
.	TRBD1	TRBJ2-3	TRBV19	CASSIFGTGSTDTQYF	TGTGCCAGTAGTATATTCGGGACAGGGTCCACAGATACGCAGTATTTT
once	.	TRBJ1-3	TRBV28	CASSLYMRGEGNTIYF	TGTGCCAGCAGTTTATATATGAGGGGGGAGGGAAACACCATATATTTT
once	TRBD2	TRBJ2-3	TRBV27	CASSLLGLASTDTQYF	TGTGCCAGCAGTTTATTGGGACTAGCGAGCACAGATACGCAGTATTTT
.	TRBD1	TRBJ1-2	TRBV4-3	CASSQDRTGQDGYTF	TGCGCCAGCAGCCAAGACCGGACAGGGCAGGATGGCTACACCTTC
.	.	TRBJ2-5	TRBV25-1	CASSEGGQETQYF	TGTGCCAGCAGTGAAGGCGGCCAAGAGACCCAGTACTTC
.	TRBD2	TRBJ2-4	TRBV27	CASSKGTSGRLAKNIQYF	TGTGCCAGCAGCAAGGGGACTAGCGGGAGACTGGCCAAAAACATTCAGTACTTC
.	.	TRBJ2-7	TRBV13	CASSLGRGAPVRYF	TGTGCCAGCAGCTTAGGCCGAGGGGCCCCGGTTAGGTACTTC
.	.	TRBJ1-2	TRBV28	CASSVSIAGGYTF	TGTGCCAGCAGTGTATCGATTGCGGGGGGCTACACCTTC
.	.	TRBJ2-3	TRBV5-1	CASSPRDIRTDTQYF	TGCGCCAGCAGCCCGCGGGACATCCGCACAGATACGCAGTATTTT
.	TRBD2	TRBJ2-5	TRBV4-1	CASSQVPILAVQETQYF	TGCGCCAGCAGCCAAGTGCCCATACTAGCGGTACAAGAGACCCAGTACTTC
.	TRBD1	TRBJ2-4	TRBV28	CASSSLGQAWNIQYF	TGTGCCAGCAGTTCCCTCGGACAGGCGTGGAACATTCAGTACTTC
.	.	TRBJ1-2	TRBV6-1	CASSEPLEPQRNGYTF	TGTGCCAGCAGTGAACCCCTGGAGCCCCAAAGGAATGGCTACACCTTC
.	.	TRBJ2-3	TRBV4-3	CASSLGTTDTQYF	TGCGCCAGCAGCCTCGGGACAACAGATACGCAGTATTTT
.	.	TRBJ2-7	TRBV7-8	CASSLRPQGRISYEQYF	TGTGCCAGCAGCTTAAGACCCCAAGGACGGATCTCCTACGAGCAGTACTTC
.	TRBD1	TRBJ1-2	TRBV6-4	CASRMGQADAGYTF	TGTGCCAGCAGAATGGGACAGGCGGACGCTGGCTACACCTTC
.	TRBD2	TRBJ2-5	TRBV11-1	CASSLGLAGVKSETQYF	TGTGCCAGCAGCTTAGGGCTAGCGGGAGTAAAGTCTGAGACCCAGTACTTC
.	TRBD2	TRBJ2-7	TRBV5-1	CASSLDTRTAGEAYEQYF	TGCGCCAGCAGCTTGGACACCCGGACAGCGGGGGAAGCCTACGAGCAGTACTTC
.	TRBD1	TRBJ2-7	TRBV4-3	CASSQVGTGRYEQYF	TGCGCCAGCAGCCAAGTGGGGACAGGGAGATACGAGCAGTACTTC
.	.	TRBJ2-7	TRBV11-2	CASSLVGGDYEQYF	TGTGCCAGCAGCTTGGTTGGGGGAGACTACGAGCAGTACTTC
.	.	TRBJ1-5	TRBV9	CASSDGGSNQPQHF	TGTGCCAGCAGCGATGGGGGAAGCAATCAGCCCCAGCATTTT
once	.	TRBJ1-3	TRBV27	CASSTAFSGNTIYF	TGTGCCAGCAGTACAGCCTTCTCTGGAAACACCATATATTTT
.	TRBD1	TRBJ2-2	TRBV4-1	CASSQDPGRDRGSTGELFF	TGCGCCAGCAGCCAAGACCCCGGACGGGACAGGGGTAGTACCGGGGAGCTGTTTTTT
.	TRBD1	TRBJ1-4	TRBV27	CASGPGQGGGANEKLFF	TGTGCCAGCGGCCCGGGACAGGGGGGGGGAGCTAATGAAAAACTGTTTTTT
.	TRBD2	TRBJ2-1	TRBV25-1	CASSDAATSGSYNEQFF	TGTGCCAGCAGTGATGCGGCAACTAGCGGGTCTTACAATGAGCAGTTCTTC